Listed here is a single T cell receptor (beta chain). The antigen is not known. This entry comes from a study of blood T cells in healthy people across ages. Regarding the study as a whole: PBMCs left unsorted prevented a conclusive naive versus antigen-experienced comparison. In the absence of known donor CMV status, changes in expanded clonotypes were possibly confounded.

With a J-beta primer mix and a sample-barcoded 5' primer, a second PCR ran about 7 to 12 cycles. All samples gave at least 2.5 million CDR3-containing paired-end reads. Using its own MiXCR run on the 5' RACE reads, TCRdb lists one record per CDR3 protein. Among around 780,000 distinct CDR3 sequences listed, roughly 50% were seen once. The CDR3 covers 15 residues. Trimming took off 5 bases at V and 3 bases at J, with 17 bases between the two ends. Germline V gives CDR1 SGHRS, CDR2 YFSETQ. In each sample, at least 6.5 million PBMCs were isolated. V gene TRBV5-1 combines with J gene TRBJ1-1, with D possibly matching TRBD1 (5 bases). The TCR originated in a man aged 40-49 years in good health. Sequenced material: blood. CDR3 amino acids: CASSPIRGGDTEAFF. CDR3 DNA sequence: TGCGCCAGCAGTCCAATACGCGGGGGAGACACTGAAGCTTTCTTT.